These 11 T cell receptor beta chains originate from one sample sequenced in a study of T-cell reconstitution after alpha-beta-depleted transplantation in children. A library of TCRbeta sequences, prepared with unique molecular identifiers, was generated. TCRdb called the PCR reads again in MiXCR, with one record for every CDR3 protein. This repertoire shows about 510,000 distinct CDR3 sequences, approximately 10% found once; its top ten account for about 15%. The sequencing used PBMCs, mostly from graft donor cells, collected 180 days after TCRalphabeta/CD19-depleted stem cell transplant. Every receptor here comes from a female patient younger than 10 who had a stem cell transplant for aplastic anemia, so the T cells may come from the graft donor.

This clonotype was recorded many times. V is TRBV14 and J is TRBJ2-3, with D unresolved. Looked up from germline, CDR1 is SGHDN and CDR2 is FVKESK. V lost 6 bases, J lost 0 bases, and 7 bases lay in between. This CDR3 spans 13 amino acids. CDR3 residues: CASSLPSTDTQYF. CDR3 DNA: TGTGCCAGCAGTCTGCCTAGCACAGATACGCAGTATTTT. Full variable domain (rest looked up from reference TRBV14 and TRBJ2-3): EAGVTQFPSHSVIEKGQTVTLRCDPISGHDNLYWYRRVMGKEIKFLLHFVKESKQDESGMPNNRFLAERTGGTYSTLKVQPAELEDSGVYFCASSLPSTDTQYFGPGTRLTVL.

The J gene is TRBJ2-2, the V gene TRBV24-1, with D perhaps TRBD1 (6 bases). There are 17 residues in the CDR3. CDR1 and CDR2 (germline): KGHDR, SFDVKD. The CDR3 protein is CGASDLQGRGNTGELFF. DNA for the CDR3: TGTGGCGCCAGTGATTTGCAGGGCAGGGGGAACACCGGGGAGCTGTTTTTT.

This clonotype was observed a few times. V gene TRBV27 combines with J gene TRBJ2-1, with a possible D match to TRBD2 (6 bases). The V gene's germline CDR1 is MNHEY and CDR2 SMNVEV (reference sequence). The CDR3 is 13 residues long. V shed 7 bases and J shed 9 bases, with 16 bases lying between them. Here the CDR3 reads CASTLLGTLEQFF. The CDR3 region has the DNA TGTGCCAGCACCCTACTAGGGACTCTTGAGCAGTTCTTC.

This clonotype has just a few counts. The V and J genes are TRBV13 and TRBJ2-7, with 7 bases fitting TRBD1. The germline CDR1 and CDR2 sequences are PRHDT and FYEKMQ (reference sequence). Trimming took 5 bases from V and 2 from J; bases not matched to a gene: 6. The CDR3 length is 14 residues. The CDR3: CASSPEGQTYEQYF. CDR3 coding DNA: TGTGCCAGCAGCCCAGAGGGACAGACCTACGAGCAGTACTTC.

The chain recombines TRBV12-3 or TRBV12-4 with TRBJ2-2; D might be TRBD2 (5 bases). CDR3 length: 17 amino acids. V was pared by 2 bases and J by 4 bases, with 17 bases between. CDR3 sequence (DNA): TGTGCCAGCAGTTTACGGTGGGCTAGCCGGACCACCGGGGAGCTGTTTTTT. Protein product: CASSLRWASRTTGELFF.

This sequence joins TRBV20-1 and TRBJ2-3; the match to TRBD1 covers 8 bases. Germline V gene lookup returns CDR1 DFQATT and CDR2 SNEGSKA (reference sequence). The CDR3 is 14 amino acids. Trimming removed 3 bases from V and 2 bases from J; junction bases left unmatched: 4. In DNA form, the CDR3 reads TGCAGTGCTAGGGGCCAGGGGGCCACAGATACGCAGTATTTT. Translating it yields CSARGQGATDTQYF.

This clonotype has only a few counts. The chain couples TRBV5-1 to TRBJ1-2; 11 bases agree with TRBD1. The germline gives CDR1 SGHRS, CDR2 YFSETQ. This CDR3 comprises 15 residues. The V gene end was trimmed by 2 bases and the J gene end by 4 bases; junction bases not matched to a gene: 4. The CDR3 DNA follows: TGCGCCAGCAGCTTTAGAGGACAGGGGGCCTATGGCTACACCTTC. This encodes CASSFRGQGAYGYTF.

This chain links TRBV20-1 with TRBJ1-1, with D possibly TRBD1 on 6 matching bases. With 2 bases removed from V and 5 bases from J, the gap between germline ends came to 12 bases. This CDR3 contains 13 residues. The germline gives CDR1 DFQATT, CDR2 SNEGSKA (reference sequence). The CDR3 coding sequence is TGCAGTGCTAGACAGGGGAGGGAAACTGAAGCTTTCTTT. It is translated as CSARQGRETEAFF.

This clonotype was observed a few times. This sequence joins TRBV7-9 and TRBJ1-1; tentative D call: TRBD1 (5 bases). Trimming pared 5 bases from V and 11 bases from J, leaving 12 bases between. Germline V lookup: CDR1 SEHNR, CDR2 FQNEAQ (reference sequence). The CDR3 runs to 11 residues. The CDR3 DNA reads TGTGCCAGCAGCCCGGGGGAACGGGCTTTCTTT. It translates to CASSPGERAFF. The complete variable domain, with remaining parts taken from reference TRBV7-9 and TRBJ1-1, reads DTGVSQNPRHKITKRGQNVTFRCDPISEHNRLYWYRQTLGQGPEFLTYFQNEAQLEKSRLLSDRFSAERPKGSFSTLEIQRTEQGDSAMYLCASSPGERAFFGQGTRLTVV.

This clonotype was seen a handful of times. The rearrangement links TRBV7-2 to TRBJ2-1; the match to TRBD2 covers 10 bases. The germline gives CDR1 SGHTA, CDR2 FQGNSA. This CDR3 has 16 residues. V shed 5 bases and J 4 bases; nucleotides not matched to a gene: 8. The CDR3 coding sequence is TGTGCCAGCAGCCCGCCCCCACTAGCGGGGTACAATGAGCAGTTCTTC. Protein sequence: CASSPPPLAGYNEQFF.

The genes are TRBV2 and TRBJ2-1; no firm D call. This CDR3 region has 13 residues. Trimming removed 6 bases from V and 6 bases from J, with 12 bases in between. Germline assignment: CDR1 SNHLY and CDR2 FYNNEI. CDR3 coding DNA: TGTGCCAGCAGGGTCCCAGTAACCAATGAGCAGTTCTTC. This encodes CASRVPVTNEQFF.